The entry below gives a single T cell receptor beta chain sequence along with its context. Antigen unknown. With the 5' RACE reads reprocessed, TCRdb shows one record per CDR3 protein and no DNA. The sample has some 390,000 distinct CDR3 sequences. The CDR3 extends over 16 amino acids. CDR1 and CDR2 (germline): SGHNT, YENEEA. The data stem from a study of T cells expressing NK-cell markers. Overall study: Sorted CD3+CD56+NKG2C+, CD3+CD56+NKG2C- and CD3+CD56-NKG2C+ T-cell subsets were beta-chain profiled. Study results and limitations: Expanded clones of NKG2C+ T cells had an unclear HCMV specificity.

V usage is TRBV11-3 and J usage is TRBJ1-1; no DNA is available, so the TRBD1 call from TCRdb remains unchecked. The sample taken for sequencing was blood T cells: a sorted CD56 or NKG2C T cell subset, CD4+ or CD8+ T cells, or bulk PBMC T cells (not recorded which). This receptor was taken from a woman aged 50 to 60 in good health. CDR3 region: CASSQGGGGLDTEAFF.